Here is one T cell receptor (beta chain) with its context. Its antigen is unknown. These data come from a study of T cells in Graves' hyperthyroidism and ophthalmopathy. Germline CDR1 reads SQVTM; CDR2 reads ANQGSEA. V lost 2 bases to trimming and J lost 0 bases, with 4 bases between them. The CDR3 contains 12 residues. Study results and limitations: Appearing also in blood were most of the thyroid clonotypes expanded above 0.001.

Patients showing uncontrolled infection, other autoimmune disease, pregnancy or lactation were ineligible. PBMCs were collected from an approximately 9.5 ml volume of fresh peripheral blood. It was RNA transcripts that yielded the amplified TCR beta CDR3 regions. The study used the HTBI primer set for a first-round RT-PCR of the TCR CDR3. TCRdb reprocessed the multiplex PCR reads via MiXCR and lists one record per CDR3 protein. The sample records approximately 870,000 distinct CDR3 sequences, approximately 40% being singletons. The chain joins TRBV29-1 to TRBJ1-2, with unresolved D. What was sequenced was blood. This TCR derives from a man between 18 and 29 years old with Graves' hyperthyroidism. This chain's CDR3 is CSVETTNYGYTF. The DNA for the CDR3 is TGCAGCGTTGAAACCACTAACTATGGCTACACCTTC.